The 30 T cell receptor beta chains below all came from one sample that was sequenced in a study of shared clonotypes between healthy human individuals. Assay: immunoSEQ multiplex PCR; the TCRdb copy retains only in-frame clones and omits some. The sample has about 1 million clones, about 77% seen once. Sequencing used memory CD4+ T cells sorted from blood. Subset in this sample: CD45RA-negative fraction. These receptors were collected from a man in his late teens or twenties in good health.

The CDR3 loop reads CASTGQGREAFF. The DNA of the CDR3 is TGTGCCAGCACCGGACAGGGTAGAGAAGCTTTCTTT. The chain has TRBV25-1 and TRBJ1-1, with TRBD1 identical over 8 bases. V dropped 7 bases and J dropped 8; count of bases not matched to a gene: 6. Germline loops: CDR1 MGHDK, CDR2 SYGVNS. The CDR3 length is 12 residues.

This sequence joins TRBV27 and TRBJ1-2; perhaps TRBD1 as D (5 bases). The CDR3 runs to 16 residues. Trimming took off 5 bases at V and 1 base at J, with 17 bases between the two ends. The germline V gene encodes CDR1 MNHEY and CDR2 SMNVEV (reference sequence). The CDR3, as DNA: TGTGCCAGCAGTAGGGGTCCCGCATCCGTTAACTATGGCTACACCTTC. Its protein is CASSRGPASVNYGYTF.

The sample holds one count of this clone. This chain links TRBV7-8 with TRBJ2-2; 9 bases map to TRBD1. Per the germline V gene, CDR1 is SGHVS and CDR2 is FQNEAQ. This CDR3 region has 16 residues. The junction had 5 bases not matched to a gene; V was cut back by 0 bases and J by 6 bases. The CDR3 loop reads CASSLADRGGAGELFF. The CDR3 DNA follows: TGTGCCAGCAGCTTAGCGGACAGGGGCGGGGCCGGGGAGCTGTTTTTT.

This sequence joins TRBV27 and TRBJ1-6; unclear D gene. Germline CDR1 reads MNHEY; CDR2 reads SMNVEV (reference sequence). The CDR3 sequence is 15 residues long. Trimming stripped 4 bases from V and 7 bases from J, with 14 bases between. Here the CDR3 reads CASSSDRTGNSPLHF. The CDR3 DNA is TGTGCCAGCAGTTCCGATAGGACCGGGAATTCACCCCTCCACTTT.

The chain is built from TRBV25-1 and TRBJ2-7, with D uncertain. V was pared by 3 bases and J by 3 bases, with 6 bases between. CDR1 and CDR2 from the germline V gene are MGHDK and SYGVNS. The CDR3 runs to 12 residues. CDR3 coding DNA: TGTGCCAGCAGTGACGTCCGCTACGAGCAGTACTTC. This sequence encodes CASSDVRYEQYF.

The chain is built from TRBV18 and TRBJ2-7, with a possible D match to TRBD1 (6 bases). Trimming pared 4 bases from V and 4 bases from J, leaving 17 bases between. The CDR3 has 15 residues. Germline assignment: CDR1 KGHSH and CDR2 LQKENI. CDR3 sequence: CASSLQQGSIYEQYF. CDR3 coding DNA: TGTGCCAGCTCACTCCAACAGGGTTCGATATACGAGCAGTACTTC. Using reference TRBV18 and TRBJ2-7 for the parts outside the CDR3, the full variable domain is NAGVMQNPRHLVRRRGQEARLRCSPMKGHSHVYWYRQLPEEGLKFMVYLQKENIIDESGMPKERFSAEFPKEGPSILRIQQVVRGDSAAYFCASSLQQGSIYEQYFGPGTRLTVT.

This rearrangement joins TRBV7-2 to TRBJ2-7; 10 bases line up with TRBD1. Germline V gene sequence: CDR1 SGHTA, CDR2 FQGNSA. J lost 6 bases, V lost 2 bases, and 4 bases had no gene match. The CDR3 is made up of 14 amino acids. In nucleotides, the CDR3 is TGTGCCAGCAGCTTACAGGGGACAGGGGTCGAGCAGTACTTC. Translating it yields CASSLQGTGVEQYF.

The chain joins TRBV6-5 to TRBJ2-2; 8 nucleotides match TRBD2. CDR1 is MNHEY, CDR2 SVGAGI, per germline. CDR3 length equals 15 residues. The junction had 9 bases not matched to a gene; V was cut back by 6 bases and J by 6 bases. The CDR3 DNA reads as TGTGCCAGCAGAAGCTTAAGGGGACTAGCCGGGGAGCTGTTTTTT. Residues: CASRSLRGLAGELFF.

The chain carries TRBV4-2 and TRBJ2-3, with TRBD2 matching over 9 bases. The V segment lost 4 bases and the J segment 5 bases; nucleotides outside the gene matches: 13. The CDR3 extends over 17 amino acids. Germline loops: CDR1 LGHNA, CDR2 YNFKEQ. CDR3 sequence reads: CASSPSAGGGPRDTQYF. CDR3 nucleotides: TGTGCCAGCAGCCCGTCAGCGGGGGGAGGACCAAGAGATACGCAGTATTTT.

This clone was seen once. This chain links TRBV19 with TRBJ2-7; tentatively, D is TRBD2 (6 bases). This CDR3 contains 19 residues. V lost 0 bases to trimming and J lost 4 bases, with 25 bases between them. Germline V lookup: CDR1 LNHDA, CDR2 SQIVND (reference sequence). The CDR3 DNA reads TGTGCCAGTAGTATAGATATCTGGAGGGGCCATCAGACGGCTTACGAGCAGTACTTC. It encodes CASSIDIWRGHQTAYEQYF.

The chain joins TRBV4-3 to TRBJ2-7, with no clear D. CDR1 LGHNA and CDR2 YSLEER come from the germline V gene. Trimming took 0 bases from V and 3 from J, leaving 15 bases between them. This CDR3 has 16 amino acids. CDR3 in amino acids: CASSQDFSQKHYEQYF. The CDR3 nucleotides are TGCGCCAGCAGCCAAGATTTTTCACAGAAACACTACGAGCAGTACTTC.

V gene TRBV7-9 combines with J gene TRBJ1-3, with D hard to call. The V end lost 2 bases, the J end lost 0 bases, and 17 bases lay between the germline ends. This CDR3 is built from 18 residues. CDR1 and CDR2 (germline): SEHNR, FQNEAQ (reference sequence). The CDR3 loop is CASSLIGSSGVSGNTIYF. Written as DNA, the CDR3 is TGTGCCAGCAGCTTAATAGGGTCGTCAGGAGTCTCTGGAAACACCATATATTTT.

The rearrangement joins TRBV7-9 to TRBJ1-4, with 8 bases that match TRBD1. Germline V lookup: CDR1 SEHNR, CDR2 FQNEAQ (reference sequence). This CDR3 has 17 amino acids. V lost 3 bases, J lost 1 base, and 7 bases stayed unmatched. The CDR3 region is CASSLRDRGQTNEKLFF. DNA of the CDR3: TGTGCCAGCAGCTTGCGCGACAGGGGACAAACTAATGAAAAACTGTTTTTT. The entire variable domain, with the rest obtained from reference TRBV7-9 and TRBJ1-4, is as follows: DTGVSQNPRHKITKRGQNVTFRCDPISEHNRLYWYRQTLGQGPEFLTYFQNEAQLEKSRLLSDRFSAERPKGSFSTLEIQRTEQGDSAMYLCASSLRDRGQTNEKLFFGSGTQLSVL.

The CDR3 DNA sequence: TGTGCCAGCAGCTTGGAGGCAGGGTGGGAGGACACTGAAGCTTTCTTT. Its translation is CASSLEAGWEDTEAFF. The genes are TRBV5-6 and TRBJ1-1, with TRBD1 as a possible D gene (5 bases). Germline-derived CDR1 and CDR2 are SGHDT and YYEEEE. The V end was cut by 0 bases, the J end by 3 bases, with 15 bases between. This CDR3 has 16 residues.

V is TRBV28 and J is TRBJ1-5; 9 bases map to TRBD1. This CDR3 has 15 amino acids. The germline V gene has CDR1 MDHEN and CDR2 SYDVKM. Germline trimming cut 7 bases from V and 3 bases from J; bases unmatched to any gene: 7. CDR3 sequence: CASTLGDRVNQPQHF. The CDR3 bases are TGTGCCAGCACTTTGGGGGACAGGGTCAATCAGCCCCAGCATTTT.

This rearrangement joins TRBV5-1 to TRBJ1-1, with D perhaps TRBD1 (5 bases). Germline values: CDR1 SGHRS, CDR2 YFSETQ. The CDR3 runs 15 residues. The ends were cut back, 4 bases at V and 1 base at J, with 14 bases in the middle. The DNA of the CDR3 is TGCGCCAGCAGCAAAGACAGCCCAGGGAACACTGAAGCTTTCTTT. Translated, it gives CASSKDSPGNTEAFF.

This clone was recorded many times. The chain has TRBV5-4 and TRBJ1-2, with D perhaps matching TRBD1 (5 bases). In germline, CDR1 is SGHNT, CDR2 YYREEE (reference sequence). The CDR3 is made up of 14 amino acids. V lost 4 bases to trimming and J lost 1 base, with 11 bases between them. The CDR3 nucleotides are TGTGCCAGCAGCCAGGGACGGGGTAACTATGGCTACACCTTC. Translated, it gives CASSQGRGNYGYTF. The entire variable domain, with the rest obtained from reference TRBV5-4 and TRBJ1-2, is as follows: ETGVTQSPTHLIKTRGQQVTLRCSSQSGHNTVSWYQQALGQGPQFIFQYYREEENGRGNFPPRFSGLQFPNYSSELNVNALELDDSALYLCASSQGRGNYGYTFGSGTRLTVV.

This clone has more than one count but fewer than ten. This sequence joins TRBV4-3 and TRBJ2-7; 13 nucleotides match TRBD2. Germline CDR1 LGHNA, CDR2 YSLEER. This CDR3 comprises 17 residues. V lost 1 base to trimming and J lost 7 bases; unmatched junction nucleotides: 10. The CDR3 DNA follows: TGCGCCAGCAGCCAAGGGAGAGGACTAGCGGGAGTAAGAGAGCAGTACTTC. Protein product: CASSQGRGLAGVREQYF.

This chain connects TRBV25-1 to TRBJ2-1; 11 positions match TRBD1. J was trimmed by 7 bases and V by 1 base; bases with no gene match: 6. Germline V CDR1 and CDR2: MGHDK, SYGVNS. This CDR3 has 16 amino acids. CDR3 DNA sequence: TGTGCCAGCAGTGAATCGGACAGGGGGCGCAGGAATGAGCAGTTCTTC. It yields the protein CASSESDRGRRNEQFF.

The genes are TRBV10-3 and TRBJ2-2; tentatively, D is TRBD2 (5 bases). The CDR3 runs 17 residues. Trimming took off 2 bases at V and 1 base at J, with 14 bases between the two ends. CDR1 is ENHRY, CDR2 SYGVKD, per germline. The CDR3 reads CAISETPRGKNTGELFF. CDR3 in DNA: TGTGCCATCAGTGAGACCCCTAGAGGGAAGAACACCGGGGAGCTGTTTTTT.

The chain uses TRBV5-1 and TRBJ2-3, with TRBD2 matching over 8 bases. This CDR3 is built from 15 residues. J was trimmed by 5 bases and V by 0 bases; bases with no gene match: 5. The V gene's germline CDR1 is SGHRS and CDR2 YFSETQ. In DNA form, the CDR3 reads TGCGCCAGCAGCTTGGGGGCGGGAGGTCAAGATACGCAGTATTTT. Translating it yields CASSLGAGGQDTQYF.

This clone has just one count. This same CDR3 is encoded by further DNA sequences in the sample. The rearrangement joins TRBV7-2 to TRBJ2-1; the D gene could be TRBD1 or TRBD2 (5 bases each). Germline CDR1 reads SGHTA; CDR2 reads FQGNSA. Trimming took 5 bases from V and 1 from J, leaving 12 bases between them. CDR3 length equals 15 residues. CDR3 residues: CASSPSWGSYNEQFF. The CDR3 DNA reads TGTGCCAGCAGCCCTAGTTGGGGGTCCTACAATGAGCAGTTCTTC.

In regard to this clone: Other DNA variants within this sample encode the same CDR3. This chain connects TRBV20-1 to TRBJ2-5; the D gene is possibly TRBD2 (5 bases). The V and J ends lost 7 bases and 0 bases respectively, with 6 bases between them. The germline V gene encodes CDR1 DFQATT and CDR2 SNEGSKA (reference sequence). The CDR3 extends over 11 amino acids. The CDR3 nucleotides read TGCAGTGGGGAGAACCAAGAGACCCAGTACTTC. It yields the protein CSGENQETQYF.

V is TRBV4-2 and J is TRBJ2-3; 7 bases agree with TRBD1. This CDR3 is built from 17 residues. Unmatched junction bases numbered 12, after V lost 5 bases and J lost 1 base. Germline V CDR1 and CDR2: LGHNA, YNFKEQ. The CDR3 DNA reads as TGTGCCAGCAGCATTTCTACAGGGGATGGGGGCACAGATACGCAGTATTTT. Translated: CASSISTGDGGTDTQYF.

The chain is built from TRBV19 and TRBJ2-1; 7 nucleotides match TRBD2. CDR3 length equals 14 residues. CDR1 and CDR2 (germline): LNHDA, SQIVND (reference sequence). V lost 4 bases, J lost 5 bases, and 5 bases stayed unmatched. The CDR3 spells CASSRRLADNEQFF. In DNA, the CDR3 is TGTGCCAGTAGTAGGCGGCTAGCGGACAATGAGCAGTTCTTC. The whole variable domain, remainder taken from reference TRBV19 and TRBJ2-1, is DGGITQSPKYLFRKEGQNVTLSCEQNLNHDAMYWYRQDPGQGLRLIYYSQIVNDFQKGDIAEGYSVSREKKESFPLTVTSAQKNPTAFYLCASSRRLADNEQFFGPGTRLTVL.

This chain joins TRBV4-3 and TRBJ2-7, with 7 bases lining up with TRBD2. Germline CDR1 reads LGHNA; CDR2 reads YSLEER. This CDR3 contains 17 residues. V lost 2 bases, J lost 0 bases, and 10 bases stayed unmatched. CDR3 sequence: CASSQTWGLPPSYEQYF. The CDR3 DNA is TGCGCCAGCAGCCAAACCTGGGGACTACCGCCCTCCTACGAGCAGTACTTC.

V gene TRBV18 combines with J gene TRBJ2-1, with a possible D match to TRBD2 (5 bases). V was clipped by 3 bases and J by 14 bases, with 11 bases between them. CDR1 and CDR2 (germline): KGHSH, LQKENI. CDR3 length equals 11 residues. CDR3 DNA: TGTGCCAGCTCACCCATGGCGGGCGAGTTCTTC. It translates to CASSPMAGEFF.

The rearrangement uses TRBV5-1 and TRBJ2-5, with D perhaps TRBD1 (6 bases). The germline V gene encodes CDR1 SGHRS and CDR2 YFSETQ. Trimming stripped 0 bases from V and 4 bases from J, with 13 bases between. This CDR3 has 15 residues. CDR3 residues: CASSLAGQPGETQYF. The CDR3 DNA reads TGCGCCAGCAGCTTGGCCGGACAGCCGGGAGAGACCCAGTACTTC.

The rearrangement joins TRBV2 to TRBJ1-4; D remains ambiguous. Germline lookup yields CDR1 SNHLY and CDR2 FYNNEI. Trimming left V 0 bases short and J 8 bases short, with 16 bases between. The CDR3 consists of 16 residues. The CDR3 spells CASSEARVTAREKLFF. Here the CDR3 DNA reads TGTGCCAGCAGTGAAGCGAGGGTTACCGCTCGAGAAAAACTGTTTTTT. Combining the CDR3 with reference TRBV2 and TRBJ1-4 gives the whole variable domain EPEVTQTPSHQVTQMGQEVILRCVPISNHLYFYWYRQILGQKVEFLVSFYNNEISEKSEIFDDQFSVERPDGSNFTLKIRSTKLEDSAMYFCASSEARVTAREKLFFGSGTQLSVL.

This clone has only one observation. This chain links TRBV10-1 with TRBJ2-5; D not resolved. The CDR3 runs to 14 residues. Germline V gives CDR1 WNHNN, CDR2 SYGVQD (reference sequence). V was trimmed by 2 bases and J by 2 bases, leaving 9 bases between them. CDR3 coding DNA: TGCGCCAGCAGTGAGCAACGGGCACAAGAGACCCAGTACTTC. Encoded protein: CASSEQRAQETQYF.